The 17 T cell receptor beta chains presented below share a single source sample, sequenced in a study of OX40 agonist ivuxolimab in advanced cancers. The protocol was immunoSEQ multiplex PCR, while the TCRdb copy is restricted to in-frame clones and leaves out a portion. The sample contains 25,000 to 35,000 clones, less than 90% of which appear only once. The sample here was CD4+ or CD8+ T cells sorted from blood, taken in a trial of the OX40 agonist ivuxolimab. The origin of the receptors is an adult with an advanced solid tumor such as melanoma, head and neck, liver or kidney cancer.

The CDR3 spells CASSPGQGVYNEQFF. Written as DNA, the CDR3 is TGTGCCAGCTCACCTGGACAGGGGGTCTACAATGAGCAGTTCTTC. This chain uses TRBV18 with TRBJ2-1; 10 bases align to TRBD1. The CDR3 loop spans 15 amino acids. CDR1 KGHSH and CDR2 LQKENI come from the germline V gene. With 3 bases clipped from V and 3 bases from J, the junction kept 2 bases outside the gene matches.

The chain has TRBV5-6 and TRBJ2-7; TRBD1 aligns across 7 bases. Looked up from germline, CDR1 is SGHDT and CDR2 is YYEEEE. With 4 bases clipped from V and 1 base from J, the junction kept 5 bases outside the gene matches. This CDR3 has 14 amino acids. The CDR3 loop reads CASSHGTASYEQYF. The CDR3 DNA follows: TGTGCCAGCAGCCACGGGACAGCTTCCTACGAGCAGTACTTC.

This chain connects TRBV5-5 to TRBJ2-3; the match to TRBD1 covers 7 bases. Germline V gene sequence: CDR1 SGHKS, CDR2 YYEKEE (reference sequence). V shed 0 bases and J 3 bases; nucleotides not matched to a gene: 7. The CDR3 spans 16 residues. The CDR3 loop is CASSLGQGGMTDTQYF. CDR3 in DNA: TGTGCCAGCAGCTTGGGACAGGGTGGAATGACAGATACGCAGTATTTT.

V and J are TRBV15 and TRBJ2-3, with 8 bases identical to TRBD2. Per the germline V gene, CDR1 is LNHNV and CDR2 is YYDKDF (reference sequence). J lost 5 bases, V lost 0 bases, and 10 bases had no gene match. The CDR3 runs 17 residues. The CDR3 nucleotides read TGTGCCACCAGCAGAGAGAGCGGGAGAGGGCGTTTAGATACGCAGTATTTT. This translates into CATSRESGRGRLDTQYF. Combining the CDR3 with reference TRBV15 and TRBJ2-3 gives the whole variable domain DAMVIQNPRYQVTQFGKPVTLSCSQTLNHNVMYWYQQKSSQAPKLLFHYYDKDFNNEADTPDNFQSRRPNTSFCFLDIRSPGLGDTAMYLCATSRESGRGRLDTQYFGPGTRLTVL.

The chain couples TRBV7-3 to TRBJ2-3; 9 bases agree with TRBD1. The CDR3 loop spans 15 amino acids. Germline-derived CDR1 and CDR2 are SGHTA and FQGTGA. V trimming: 5 bases; J trimming: 4 bases; junction bases outside the gene matches: 7. CDR3 nucleotides: TGTGCCAGCAGCCAACAGGGGGCCTGGGCAGATACGCAGTATTTT. It translates to CASSQQGAWADTQYF.

The chain carries TRBV27 and TRBJ1-2; 8 bases are shared with TRBD1. The CDR3 sequence is 13 residues long. J gave up 0 bases and V 6 bases, and 0 bases lay outside the gene matches. From germline, CDR1 is MNHEY and CDR2 SMNVEV (reference sequence). The CDR3 loop reads CASRQGANYGYTF. The CDR3 DNA follows: TGTGCCAGCAGACAGGGGGCTAACTATGGCTACACCTTC.

The chain couples TRBV11-3 to TRBJ2-3, with D possibly being TRBD1 (6 bases). Germline V CDR1 and CDR2: SGHNT, YENEEA. V was pared by 5 bases and J by 8 bases, with 11 bases between. This CDR3 comprises 12 residues. The CDR3 protein is CASSRPGVTQYF. The CDR3 DNA sequence: TGTGCCAGCAGCCGGCCAGGGGTTACGCAGTATTTT.

The chain employs TRBV6-5 and TRBJ2-3, with a tentative D call TRBD1 (7 bases). CDR1 MNHEY and CDR2 SVGAGI come from the germline V gene. The CDR3 has 14 residues. V dropped 5 bases and J dropped 6 bases, with 15 bases sitting between them. The CDR3 DNA is TGTGCCAGCAGTCCCCAACCAGGGGGGGATACGCAGTATTTT. Its translation is CASSPQPGGDTQYF.

The CDR3: CASSRVASAISYEQYF. DNA of the CDR3: TGTGCCAGCAGCCGGGTGGCTAGCGCGATCTCCTACGAGCAGTACTTC. The chain joins TRBV14 to TRBJ2-7, with D perhaps TRBD2 (6 bases). Trimming removed 4 bases from V and 0 bases from J, with 16 bases in between. Germline V CDR1 and CDR2: SGHDN, FVKESK. The CDR3 has 16 residues.

V gene TRBV7-9 combines with J gene TRBJ1-3; D unresolved. The germline V and J ends were trimmed by 5 bases and 0 bases, with 8 bases remaining between them. From germline, CDR1 is SEHNR and CDR2 FQNEAQ (reference sequence). The length of the CDR3 is 14 residues. The CDR3 sequence: CASSIANSGNTIYF. CDR3 nucleotides: TGTGCCAGCAGCATCGCCAACTCTGGAAACACCATATATTTT.

This clone was observed a single time. J is TRBJ2-3 and V is TRBV9; D is uncertain. Between the trimmed V and J ends, which lost 2 bases and 5 bases, there was a span of 15 bases. CDR3 length: 15 amino acids. Germline V gene sequence: CDR1 SGDLS, CDR2 YYNGEE. CDR3 region: CASSVGSYYLDTQYF. DNA for the CDR3: TGTGCCAGCAGCGTTGGCTCTTATTATTTAGATACGCAGTATTTT.

The genes are TRBV4-3 and TRBJ2-3, with TRBD2 identical over 7 bases. This CDR3 region has 14 residues. The V and J ends lost 4 bases and 1 base, in that order; junction bases with no gene match: 2. Germline V gives CDR1 LGHNA, CDR2 YSLEER. CDR3 sequence: CASSRAGGTDTQYF. CDR3 nucleotides: TGCGCCAGCAGCCGGGCGGGGGGCACAGATACGCAGTATTTT.

This sequence joins TRBV5-4 and TRBJ2-3; 8 nucleotides agree with TRBD2. This CDR3 contains 16 residues. The germline CDR1 and CDR2 sequences are SGHNT and YYREEE (reference sequence). Germline trimming cut 4 bases from V and 6 bases from J; bases unmatched to any gene: 13. The CDR3 DNA reads as TGTGCCAGCAGCCAAGTTGAGGCTAGCGGGCCGGATACGCAGTATTTT. Its protein product is CASSQVEASGPDTQYF.

The CDR3 is CASGLPGTEAFF. For the CDR3, the DNA is TGTGCTAGTGGTTTGCCCGGGACTGAAGCTTTCTTT. The V call is TRBV12-5, the J call TRBJ1-1; no definite D call. This CDR3 is built from 12 residues. V gave up 2 bases and J gave up 5 bases, with 6 bases separating them. CDR1 and CDR2 (germline): LGHNT, FRNRAP. Full variable domain (missing parts from reference TRBV12-5 and TRBJ1-1): DARVTQTPRHKVTEMGQEVTMRCQPILGHNTVFWYRQTMMQGLELLAYFRNRAPLDDSGMPKDRFSAEMPDATLATLKIQPSEPRDSAVYFCASGLPGTEAFFGQGTRLTVV.

The chain recombines TRBV6-6 with TRBJ2-3; D is possibly TRBD1 or TRBD2 (5 bases each). The germline V gene has CDR1 MNHNY and CDR2 SVGAGI (reference sequence). V lost 8 bases and J 2 bases, leaving 20 bases between the germline ends. CDR3 size: 16 residues. The CDR3 protein is CASGTPDSQNTDTQYF. In nucleotides, the CDR3 is TGTGCCAGCGGGACCCCAGACAGTCAAAACACAGATACGCAGTATTTT.

V and J are TRBV5-4 and TRBJ2-1; D gene unclear. This CDR3 contains 13 residues. Germline lookup yields CDR1 SGHNT and CDR2 YYREEE (reference sequence). The V gene lost 4 bases and the J gene lost 6 bases, with 11 bases spanning the gap. This chain's CDR3 is CASSPGLTNEQFF. The CDR3 DNA follows: TGTGCCAGCAGCCCGGGTCTTACCAATGAGCAGTTCTTC.

The rearrangement joins TRBV5-1 to TRBJ2-3; a possible D gene is TRBD2 (6 bases). V was cut by 4 bases and J by 0 bases, with 12 bases left in between. Looked up from germline, CDR1 is SGHRS and CDR2 is YFSETQ. The CDR3 contains 15 residues. DNA for the CDR3: TGCGCCAGCAGCCCCCCGGAGGGGAGCACAGATACGCAGTATTTT. It yields the protein CASSPPEGSTDTQYF.